These T cell receptor beta chains were read from a single sample in a study of blood T cell repertoires in COVID-19. Assay used: immunoSEQ multiplex PCR; TCRdb lists only in-frame clones, some missing. In the table there are more than 130,000 clones, under 85% of which are singletons. Material for sequencing was peripheral blood. The receptors originated from a woman older than 75 in a cohort sampled during active or convalescent COVID-19. CDR3s include the opening cysteine and the closing phenylalanine or tryptophan. Each record gives: D gene, clone size, J gene, V gene, CDR3 DNA, CDR3 protein. A D gene is named only where the DNA matches it firmly. Only part of the rows carry a size: once, few, many, or a class if the clone is expanded.

>.|.|TRBJ1-4|TRBV19
TGTGCCAGTAAACAAAGGTGGGGCCGGATTAATGAAAAACTGTTTTTT
CASKQRWGRINEKLFF
>.|many|TRBJ1-1|TRBV5-1
TGCGCCAGCAGCCCAGCGCACGGCGGGAACACTGAAGCTTTCTTT
CASSPAHGGNTEAFF
>.|.|TRBJ2-5|TRBV5-8
TGTGCCAGCGGGAGACTCCGCCAAGAGACCCAGTACTTC
CASGRLRQETQYF
>.|.|TRBJ2-2|TRBV18
TGTGCCAGCACCAACAGGGTTGACATCGGGGAGCTGTTTTTT
CASTNRVDIGELFF
>TRBD1|.|TRBJ2-7|TRBV2
TGTGCCAGCAGTGCCGGGACAGAAGCCTACGAGCAGTACTTC
CASSAGTEAYEQYF
>TRBD1|.|TRBJ1-4|TRBV4-2
TGTGCCAGCAGCCAGTACTCGGGACAGCCTAATGAAAAACTGTTTTTT
CASSQYSGQPNEKLFF
>TRBD2|.|TRBJ2-5|TRBV7-9
TGTGCCAGCAGCCCCCGGGGGGGCTTACAAGAGACCCAGTACTTC
CASSPRGGLQETQYF
>.|.|TRBJ1-2|TRBV6-6
TGTGCCAGCAGTTTCCGGGCCACCTCAACGGGGTACACCTTC
CASSFRATSTGYTF
>.|.|TRBJ1-5|TRBV3-1/TRBV3-2
TGTGCCAGCAGCCGCTCTGAGAGGGTTAGCAATCAGCCCCAGCATTTT
CASSRSERVSNQPQHF
>TRBD1|.|TRBJ1-5|TRBV7-6
TGTGCCAGCAGCTTAGGGGCAGGGGGTCGTAGCAATCAGCCCCAGCATTTT
CASSLGAGGRSNQPQHF
>.|.|TRBJ2-1|TRBV24-1
TGTGCCACCAGTGATTTGAAGCGGGCCTCCTACAATGAGCAGTTCTTC
CATSDLKRASYNEQFF
>.|.|TRBJ2-3|TRBV5-8
TGTGCCAGCAGCTTAGGACTGTATGATACGCAGTATTTT
CASSLGLYDTQYF
>.|.|TRBJ2-3|TRBV5-1
TGCGCCAGCAGCTTGTTGGCGGAGGGAACAGATACGCAGTATTTT
CASSLLAEGTDTQYF
>TRBD1|.|TRBJ2-5|TRBV11-1
TGTGCCAGCAGCCCCCGTCGGAACAGGGGGGAGACCCAGTACTTC
CASSPRRNRGETQYF
>TRBD1|.|TRBJ1-1|TRBV7-2
TGTGCCAGCAGCTCCCTGGGGTCGACAGGGCGGATGAACACTGAAGCTTTCTTT
CASSSLGSTGRMNTEAFF
>.|.|TRBJ1-3|TRBV5-5
TGTGCCAGCAGCTTTAGGACAGCCTCTGGAAACACCATATATTTT
CASSFRTASGNTIYF
>TRBD1|.|TRBJ1-1|TRBV4-1
TGCGCCAGCAGCCAAGGGGACAGGTTGAACACTGAAGCTTTCTTT
CASSQGDRLNTEAFF
>TRBD2|.|TRBJ2-5|TRBV7-3
TGTGCCAGCAGCCCGGAGGGAGCGGGGGGTTCGGAGACCCAGTACTTC
CASSPEGAGGSETQYF
>TRBD1|few|TRBJ1-5|TRBV6-1
TGTGCCAGCAGTGAACGGGGGGACAGGGTCGGTCAGCCCCAGCATTTT
CASSERGDRVGQPQHF
>.|once|TRBJ2-1|TRBV29-1
TGCAGCGTTGATGGGGCAGGGGACTATATACGCAATGAGCAGTTCTTC
CSVDGAGDYIRNEQFF
>TRBD1|once|TRBJ1-4|TRBV19
TGTGCCAGTAGTATTCGGCAGGGGGTCGTCGGTAATGAAAAACTGTTTTTT
CASSIRQGVVGNEKLFF
>.|once|TRBJ1-2|TRBV28
TGTGCCAGCGAGAAGACAAGGGGGAACTATGGCTACACCTTC
CASEKTRGNYGYTF
>TRBD1|.|TRBJ1-2|TRBV5-1
TGCGCCAGCAGCGTCGGGACAGGGTCCCCGCGGAACTATGGCTACACCTTC
CASSVGTGSPRNYGYTF
>.|.|TRBJ1-4|TRBV5-4
TGTGCCAGCAGCGAGAATAATGAAAAACTGTTTTTT
CASSENNEKLFF
>TRBD1|once|TRBJ1-5|TRBV7-8
TGTGCCAGCAGTAGGACAGGGGCCCAGCCCCAGCATTTT
CASSRTGAQPQHF
>TRBD1|once|TRBJ1-4|TRBV19
TGTGCCAGCCTAAGGTTCGACAGGGGGAATGAAAAACTGTTTTTT
CASLRFDRGNEKLFF
>.|.|TRBJ2-2|TRBV12-3/TRBV12-4
TGTGCCAGCAGTTTGCAGGGAACCGGGGAGCTGTTTTTT
CASSLQGTGELFF
>TRBD2|.|TRBJ2-1|TRBV5-1
TGCGCCAGCAGCCAAGCTCCGGGACTAGCGATCAATGAGCAGTTCTTC
CASSQAPGLAINEQFF
>.|few|TRBJ1-5|TRBV6-2/TRBV6-3
.
CASSSGQGAPRQPQHF
>.|.|TRBJ1-4|TRBV4-1
TGCGCCAGCAGCCAAGATCCGGGAGTCTCGTACTCAACTAATGAAAAACTGTTTTTT
CASSQDPGVSYSTNEKLFF
>.|.|TRBJ2-1|TRBV11-2
TGTGCCAGCAGCTTAGCGGCAGGATACAATGAGCAGTTCTTC
CASSLAAGYNEQFF
>TRBD2|few|TRBJ2-1|TRBV4-2
TGTGCCAGCAGCCAAGATCGCGGGGGGACCTTCTACAATGAGCAGTTCTTC
CASSQDRGGTFYNEQFF
>.|.|TRBJ1-1|TRBV7-2
TGTGCCAGCAGCTTAGGGGCAGGGAACACTGAAGCTTTCTTT
CASSLGAGNTEAFF
>.|once|TRBJ2-7|TRBV9
TGTGCCAGCAGCGCCCGGCCCGGGTACTACGAGCAGTACTTC
CASSARPGYYEQYF
>.|.|TRBJ1-1|TRBV15
TGTGCCACCAGCAGAGATGAGCAGGGCATGAACACTGAAGCTTTCTTT
CATSRDEQGMNTEAFF
>.|once|TRBJ2-1|TRBV5-4
TGTGCCAGCAGCACAGCTGCCTATGAGCAGTTCTTC
CASSTAAYEQFF
>.|.|TRBJ2-5|TRBV5-1
TGCGCCAGCAGCGTCGTACAAGAGACCCAGTACTTC
CASSVVQETQYF
>.|.|TRBJ2-5|TRBV5-1
TGCGCCAGCAGCCGGGAATCGGAGGAGACCCAGTACTTC
CASSRESEETQYF
>TRBD1|.|TRBJ2-4|TRBV28
TGTGCCAGCAGGGTGGACAGGGGGGAGTACTTC
CASRVDRGEYF
>TRBD2|.|TRBJ2-3|TRBV5-4
TGTGCCAGCAGCTTGGACGGGGGGGAGGGAGTGGATACGCAGTATTTT
CASSLDGGEGVDTQYF
>.|.|TRBJ1-6|TRBV3-1/TRBV3-2
TGTGCCAGCAGCCCCACATGGGGGGGGGAATCACCCCTCCACTTT
CASSPTWGGESPLHF
>.|.|TRBJ1-1|TRBV11-2
TGTGCCAGCAGCTTATTCCTTGAAGCTTTCTTT
CASSLFLEAFF
>.|.|TRBJ2-2|TRBV7-3
TGTGCCAGCAGCTTAAGAGGAGTACAGGGTTACACCGGGGAGCTGTTTTTT
CASSLRGVQGYTGELFF
>.|.|TRBJ2-5|TRBV4-1
TGCGCCAGCAGCCAAGAGCCCGGGACAAACCAAGAGACCCAGTACTTC
CASSQEPGTNQETQYF
>.|.|TRBJ1-6|TRBV6-2/TRBV6-3
TGTGCCAGCAGTCCCTACCCTCGACAGCAGAGTCAGAATTCACCCCTCCACTTT
CASSPYPRQQSQNSPLHF
>.|.|TRBJ1-5|TRBV12-3/TRBV12-4
TGTGCCAGCAGTGCAGGTCAGCCCCAGCATTTT
CASSAGQPQHF
>.|.|TRBJ1-1|TRBV25-1
TGTGCCAGCAGTTCAAACACAAACACTGAAGCTTTCTTT
CASSSNTNTEAFF
>.|.|TRBJ1-1|TRBV5-1
TGCGCCAGCAGTCTTAGGAGTTGGACTGAAGCTTTCTTT
CASSLRSWTEAFF
>TRBD1|.|TRBJ2-5|TRBV5-1
TGCGCCAGCAGCCCGCTTCCGGGACAGGGGCCCACTAGGGAGACCCAGTACTTC
CASSPLPGQGPTRETQYF
>.|.|TRBJ2-3|TRBV7-6
TGTGCCAGCAGCTTTTCCGGGGATACGCAGTATTTT
CASSFSGDTQYF
>.|few|TRBJ1-2|TRBV11-2
TGTGCCAGCAGCTTAGTTGCCGGCCGACTATGGGATGGCTACACCTTC
CASSLVAGRLWDGYTF
>TRBD1|few|TRBJ1-4|TRBV18
TGTGCCAGCTCAGCGTTCCGGGACAGAAGTAATGAAAAACTGTTTTTT
CASSAFRDRSNEKLFF
>.|.|TRBJ1-3|TRBV27
TGTGCCAGCAGTTTAGGTGGACAGGGAAACACCATATATTTT
CASSLGGQGNTIYF
>TRBD1|.|TRBJ2-7|TRBV7-6
TGTGCCAGCAGTTCACAGGGGGCATACTACGAGCAGTACTTC
CASSSQGAYYEQYF
>.|.|TRBJ1-4|TRBV28
TGTGCCAGCAGTTTAATTGCCCCCGGGTTAAAGGAAAAACTGTTTTTT
CASSLIAPGLKEKLFF
>.|.|TRBJ1-1|TRBV5-4
TGTGCCAGCAGCCGGGGAGACACTGAAGCTTTCTTT
CASSRGDTEAFF
>TRBD2|.|TRBJ2-2|TRBV28
TGTGCCAGCAGATTAGCGGGGGGGCCCACCGGGGAGCTGTTTTTT
CASRLAGGPTGELFF
>TRBD2|few|TRBJ2-3|TRBV10-3
TGTGCCATCAGTGAGTCTAGTTTTGGGGCGGGGGGCACAGATACGCAGTATTTT
CAISESSFGAGGTDTQYF